This is a list of T cell receptor beta chains from one sample in a study of CD8 T cells in ankylosing spondylitis. TCRdb analysed the 5' RACE reads with MiXCR anew, one entry per CDR3 protein. This sample has approximately 220,000 distinct CDR3 sequences, with about a quarter found just once. Material for sequencing was blood, either unsorted or a sorted T cell fraction (not recorded which). The receptors shown here come from a male donor with ankylosing spondylitis or in good health (not recorded which). Both conserved end residues are part of each CDR3. The D gene is left open where the match is weak. Size is stated for part of the rows, as once, few or many counts, or as a class when the clone is expanded.

j_call: TRBJ1-2
clone_size: few
d_call: .
v_call: TRBV20-1
cdr3_nt: TGCAGTGCTGTACCGATCGGGATAACTAACTATGGCTACACCTTC
cdr3_aa: CSAVPIGITNYGYTF

j_call: TRBJ2-5
clone_size: few
d_call: .
v_call: TRBV21-1
cdr3_nt: TGTGCCAGTAACGGACAGGGCGGAGAGACCCAGTACTTC
cdr3_aa: CASNGQGGETQYF

j_call: TRBJ2-1
clone_size: few
d_call: .
v_call: TRBV6-1
cdr3_nt: TGTGCCAGCAGTCGGGACCAAGGAAACAATGAGCAGTTCTTC
cdr3_aa: CASSRDQGNNEQFF

j_call: TRBJ2-1
clone_size: few
d_call: TRBD2
v_call: TRBV10-3
cdr3_nt: TGTGCCATCAGTGGTGGTAGCGGGACCACCGGGGGCAATGAGCAGTTCTTC
cdr3_aa: CAISGGSGTTGGNEQFF

j_call: TRBJ2-7
clone_size: many
d_call: TRBD2
v_call: TRBV3-1
cdr3_nt: TGTGCCAGCAGCCAAATATTGACTACCCGGACTAGCGGGAGCAACGAGCAGTACTTC
cdr3_aa: CASSQILTTRTSGSNEQYF

j_call: TRBJ2-1
clone_size: many
d_call: TRBD1
v_call: TRBV5-4
cdr3_nt: TGTGCCAGCAGCAGACAGGGGAGCTCCTACAATGAGCAGTTCTTC
cdr3_aa: CASSRQGSSYNEQFF

j_call: TRBJ2-1
clone_size: few
d_call: .
v_call: TRBV6-1
cdr3_nt: TGTGCCAGCAGCGCAGACGGGAGTAGGCGTGAGCAGTTCTTC
cdr3_aa: CASSADGSRREQFF

j_call: TRBJ1-1
clone_size: many
d_call: .
v_call: TRBV27
cdr3_nt: TGTGCCAGCAGTCGAGGGGCTGGCATGAACACTGAAGCTTTCTTT
cdr3_aa: CASSRGAGMNTEAFF

j_call: TRBJ2-4
clone_size: many
d_call: TRBD1
v_call: TRBV5-1
cdr3_nt: TGCGCCAGCAGCTTGACAGGGGCGGGCCAAAACATTCAGTACTTC
cdr3_aa: CASSLTGAGQNIQYF

j_call: TRBJ2-1
clone_size: .
d_call: .
v_call: TRBV5-5
cdr3_nt: TGTGCCAGCAGCCCCCGGTCAGGGTCGGGCTACAATGAGCAGTTCTTC
cdr3_aa: CASSPRSGSGYNEQFF

j_call: TRBJ1-3
clone_size: few
d_call: .
v_call: TRBV6-1
cdr3_nt: TGTGCCAGCAGCTCCCCTGCTAACTCTGGAAACACCATATATTTT
cdr3_aa: CASSSPANSGNTIYF

j_call: TRBJ2-1
clone_size: .
d_call: .
v_call: TRBV10-3
cdr3_nt: TGTGCCATCCACGGGCAGGGAGGAGTGGGTGAGCAGTTCTTC
cdr3_aa: CAIHGQGGVGEQFF

j_call: TRBJ2-7
clone_size: .
d_call: .
v_call: TRBV29-1
cdr3_nt: TGCAGCGTTGGAATACTGAGAATCTCTTACGAGCAGTACTTC
cdr3_aa: CSVGILRISYEQYF

j_call: TRBJ2-7
clone_size: .
d_call: .
v_call: TRBV25-1
cdr3_nt: TGTGCCAGCAGTGCAACTTTATCCGGCGACGAGCAGTACTTC
cdr3_aa: CASSATLSGDEQYF

j_call: TRBJ1-2
clone_size: many
d_call: TRBD1
v_call: TRBV20-1
cdr3_nt: TGCAGTGCCGTACAGGGGGCTCGGGGCTACACCTTC
cdr3_aa: CSAVQGARGYTF

j_call: TRBJ1-1
clone_size: few
d_call: TRBD1
v_call: TRBV20-1
cdr3_nt: TGCAGTGCTAGAGATTGGACAGGGATTCTCACTGAAGCTTTCTTT
cdr3_aa: CSARDWTGILTEAFF

j_call: TRBJ2-1
clone_size: .
d_call: TRBD2
v_call: TRBV20-1
cdr3_nt: TGCAGTGCTATTGGGGTGGGACTAGCGGGAGTTTATGAGCAGTTCTTC
cdr3_aa: CSAIGVGLAGVYEQFF

j_call: TRBJ1-1
clone_size: few
d_call: TRBD1
v_call: TRBV20-1
cdr3_nt: TGCAGTGCTAGTACCGGACAGGGGGTCACTGAAGCTTTCTTT
cdr3_aa: CSASTGQGVTEAFF

j_call: TRBJ1-1
clone_size: few
d_call: .
v_call: TRBV10-3
cdr3_nt: TGTGCCATCATCGATCCAGACTCTAAGAGAAATGAAGCTTTCTTT
cdr3_aa: CAIIDPDSKRNEAFF

j_call: TRBJ1-1
clone_size: .
d_call: .
v_call: TRBV6-5
cdr3_nt: TGTGCCAGCAGTTACTCGGGGGTGAACACTGAAGCTTTCTTT
cdr3_aa: CASSYSGVNTEAFF

j_call: TRBJ2-1
clone_size: few
d_call: TRBD1
v_call: TRBV20-1
cdr3_nt: TGCAGCGGGACAGACAGGAATGAGCAGTTCTTC
cdr3_aa: CSGTDRNEQFF

j_call: TRBJ1-2
clone_size: once
d_call: TRBD1
v_call: TRBV12-3/TRBV12-4
cdr3_nt: TGTGCCAGCAGGACGACAGGGATGAATGGCTACACCTTC
cdr3_aa: CASRTTGMNGYTF

j_call: TRBJ2-3
clone_size: many
d_call: .
v_call: TRBV20-1
cdr3_nt: TGCAGTGCTATTTCGGGTGTTGTAGGCCGGAAGTTCACAGATACGCAGTATTTT
cdr3_aa: CSAISGVVGRKFTDTQYF

j_call: TRBJ1-3
clone_size: .
d_call: .
v_call: TRBV29-1
cdr3_nt: TGCAGCGTTTCAGGCTCTGGAAACACCATATATTTT
cdr3_aa: CSVSGSGNTIYF

j_call: TRBJ1-4
clone_size: many
d_call: .
v_call: TRBV20-1
cdr3_nt: TGCAGTGCTCGCCCCTCGACAGGCCCAAATGAAAAACTGTTTTTT
cdr3_aa: CSARPSTGPNEKLFF

j_call: TRBJ2-1
clone_size: .
d_call: TRBD2
v_call: TRBV6-2/TRBV6-3
cdr3_nt: TGTGCCAGCAGACTTCGCGGGAGAGCCTACAATGAGCAGTTCTTC
cdr3_aa: CASRLRGRAYNEQFF

j_call: TRBJ1-6
clone_size: .
d_call: TRBD1
v_call: TRBV5-1
cdr3_nt: TGCGCCAGCAGCTTGGTGGGGGACAGGGGCAATTCACCCCTCCACTTT
cdr3_aa: CASSLVGDRGNSPLHF

j_call: TRBJ1-5
clone_size: many
d_call: .
v_call: TRBV2
cdr3_nt: TGTGCCAGCAGTGAGAGACAGTTCAATCAGCCCCAGCATTTT
cdr3_aa: CASSERQFNQPQHF